This T cell receptor beta chain originates from a study of PD-L1 blockade in urothelial cancer. Study overall: Chemotherapy regimens numbering 0 to 3 had been given to patients. Typically, measured as a median, blood samples had approximately 130,000 T cells.

With 5 bases removed from V and 0 bases from J, the gap between germline ends came to 13 bases. The CDR3 length is 15 residues. The germline V gene encodes CDR1 MNHEY and CDR2 SVGAGI. Generated by immunoSEQ multiplex PCR, the TCRdb table keeps only in-frame clones and is missing some. The sample includes roughly 24,000 clones, less than 90% of them seen just once. J is TRBJ1-2 and V is TRBV6-5; D perhaps matches TRBD1 (6 bases). Sequencing used PBMCs, obtained around atezolizumab (anti-PD-L1) treatment. The receptor's source is a man in his sixties with urothelial cancer. CDR3 DNA sequence: TGTGCCAGCAGTCCTACAGGGTGGGCTAACTATGGCTACACCTTC. This translates into CASSPTGWANYGYTF.